The 26 T cell receptor beta chains below were found in one sample sequenced in a study of T cell changes during pregnancy in multiple sclerosis. This table comes from immunoSEQ multiplex PCR, and its TCRdb copy is limited to in-frame clones, with some not included. Here the sample spans about 39,000 clones, around 93% being singletons. Sequencing used CD4+ T cells from peripheral blood mononuclear cells, obtained after pregnancy. These receptors all stem from a female donor with multiple sclerosis, enrolled in a pregnancy study.

The chain employs TRBV5-1 and TRBJ2-2, with TRBD1 as a possible D gene (5 bases). Germline CDR1 and CDR2: SGHRS and YFSETQ. Trimming cost V 0 bases and J 0 bases, with 9 bases left between them. This CDR3 region has 16 residues. DNA of the CDR3: TGCGCCAGCAGCTTGGGCGGCAGGGCGAACACCGGGGAGCTGTTTTTT. Its protein product is CASSLGGRANTGELFF.

This rearrangement joins TRBV11-2 to TRBJ2-5; 7 nucleotides line up with TRBD2. J was trimmed by 7 bases and V by 4 bases; bases with no gene match: 12. The germline CDR1 and CDR2 sequences are SGHAT and FQNNGV. This CDR3 has 15 amino acids. In DNA, the CDR3 is TGTGCCAGCAGCTATAGTCCTACTAGCGCCACGACCCAGTACTTC. Translating gives CASSYSPTSATTQYF.

The chain carries TRBV11-2 and TRBJ1-6, with 7 bases that match TRBD1. After removal of 4 bases from V and 8 bases from J, the junction contained 2 bases not matched to a gene. Germline CDR1 SGHAT, CDR2 FQNNGV. The CDR3 is made up of 13 amino acids. The CDR3 loop is CASSSTGDSPLHF. The CDR3 DNA sequence: TGTGCCAGCAGCTCCACAGGGGATTCACCCCTCCACTTT.

About this clone: Mismatch with germline at one junction end may stem from a read error. The chain couples TRBV7-7 to TRBJ2-5; 12 nucleotides line up with TRBD2. The CDR3 spans 15 residues. Germline V CDR1 and CDR2: SSHAT, FNYEAQ (reference sequence). The CDR3 DNA sequence: TGTGCTAGCAGCCCGGGACTAGCGGGTTTAGAGACCCAGTACTTC. Its protein is CASSPGLAGLETQYF.

The V call is TRBV25-1, the J call TRBJ1-6, with TRBD1 as a possible D gene (5 bases). V lost 4 bases to trimming and J lost 7 bases, with 11 bases between them. CDR1 and CDR2 from the germline V gene are MGHDK and SYGVNS. The CDR3 has 14 residues. The CDR3 protein is CASSGDSKNSPLHF. CDR3 DNA: TGTGCCAGCAGTGGTGACAGCAAGAATTCACCCCTCCACTTT.

The chain is built from TRBV5-1 and TRBJ1-1, with 7 bases that match TRBD1. Germline-derived CDR1 and CDR2 are SGHRS and YFSETQ. V gave up 4 bases and J gave up 1 base; unmatched junction bases: 4. The CDR3 consists of 14 residues. DNA of the CDR3: TGCGCCAGCAGCGCCGGGACAGCGAACACTGAAGCTTTCTTT. Translated: CASSAGTANTEAFF.

The V call is TRBV5-1, the J call TRBJ2-5; TRBD2 agrees at 12 bases. In germline, CDR1 is SGHRS, CDR2 YFSETQ. V gave up 4 bases and J gave up 4 bases; unmatched junction bases: 8. CDR3 length: 16 residues. CDR3 nucleotides: TGCGCCAGCAGCGCGACTAGCGGGGGCCCCGTAGAGACCCAGTACTTC. It is translated as CASSATSGGPVETQYF.

The chain joins TRBV7-3 to TRBJ2-2, with D unresolved. V was cut by 5 bases and J by 2 bases, with 9 bases left in between. The CDR3 is 14 residues long. Per germline, CDR1 SGHTA and CDR2 FQGTGA. The DNA for the CDR3 is TGTGCCAGCAGCGCACAGCCTAACACCGGGGAGCTGTTTTTT. Its translation: CASSAQPNTGELFF.

V usage is TRBV13 and J usage is TRBJ2-3; 10 nucleotides line up with TRBD2. The V gene end was trimmed by 5 bases and the J gene end by 1 base; junction bases not matched to a gene: 3. Germline V gives CDR1 PRHDT, CDR2 FYEKMQ (reference sequence). CDR3 length equals 15 residues. CDR3 protein: CASSLGTSGTDTQYF. The DNA for the CDR3 is TGTGCCAGCAGCCTCGGGACTAGCGGCACAGATACGCAGTATTTT.

The V gene is TRBV9, the J gene TRBJ1-2, with TRBD1 as a possible D gene (6 bases). V shed 5 bases and J shed 7 bases, with 15 bases lying between them. The CDR3 contains 13 residues. Germline V lookup: CDR1 SGDLS, CDR2 YYNGEE. CDR3 in amino acids: CASSATGYGGYTF. The DNA of the CDR3 is TGTGCCAGCAGTGCCACAGGGTACGGTGGCTACACCTTC.

This chain links TRBV2 with TRBJ2-3; 8 positions match TRBD1. Germline assignment: CDR1 SNHLY and CDR2 FYNNEI. Trimming took 6 bases from V and 3 from J; bases not matched to a gene: 8. The CDR3 is 15 residues long. This CDR3 reads CASRRTGLWTDTQYF. CDR3 nucleotide sequence: TGTGCCAGCAGGAGGACAGGGCTCTGGACAGATACGCAGTATTTT.

V is TRBV7-2 and J is TRBJ1-4; perhaps TRBD1 as D (6 bases). The CDR3 is made up of 14 amino acids. CDR1 and CDR2 (germline): SGHTA, FQGNSA. Trimming stripped 3 bases from V and 7 bases from J, with 12 bases between. In DNA, the CDR3 is TGTGCCAGCAGCTTGACCAGGGGCAGTGAAAAACTGTTTTTT. It codes for CASSLTRGSEKLFF. The variable domain in full, with the rest retrieved from reference TRBV7-2 and TRBJ1-4, is GAGVSQSPSNKVTEKGKDVELRCDPISGHTALYWYRQSLGQGLEFLIYFQGNSAPDKSGLPSDRFSAERTGGSVSTLTIQRTQQEDSAVYLCASSLTRGSEKLFFGSGTQLSVL.

V usage is TRBV4-2 and J usage is TRBJ2-1; D possibly corresponds to TRBD2 (5 bases). CDR1 and CDR2 (germline): LGHNA, YNFKEQ. Between the trimmed V and J ends, which lost 0 bases and 6 bases, there was a span of 9 bases. The CDR3 extends over 14 amino acids. CDR3 DNA: TGTGCCAGCAGCCAAGATCTAGCTGCCAATGAGCAGTTCTTC. It encodes CASSQDLAANEQFF.

The chain employs TRBV19 and TRBJ1-5; 7 bases line up with TRBD1. The V gene's germline CDR1 is LNHDA and CDR2 SQIVND (reference sequence). The CDR3 has 13 residues. V was pared by 4 bases and J by 4 bases, with 1 base of the junction left unmatched. CDR3 coding DNA: TGTGCCAGTAGTACGACAGGGAATCAGCCCCAGCATTTT. Its protein is CASSTTGNQPQHF.

The chain recombines TRBV6-1 with TRBJ1-1; a weak D match, TRBD1 (6 bases). Germline lookup yields CDR1 MNHNS and CDR2 SASEGT. The CDR3 runs 14 residues. V lost 4 bases to trimming and J lost 3 bases, with 12 bases between them. Here the CDR3 reads CASSVGGEYTEAFF. CDR3 sequence (DNA): TGTGCCAGCAGTGTAGGGGGGGAGTACACTGAAGCTTTCTTT.

The count of this clone is one. The genes are TRBV9 and TRBJ1-4; no definite D call. In germline, CDR1 is SGDLS, CDR2 YYNGEE. The CDR3 has 14 amino acids. The V gene lost 5 bases and the J gene lost 6 bases, with 14 bases spanning the gap. The CDR3 loop reads CASSLGLGDEKLFF. In DNA, the CDR3 is TGTGCCAGCAGTTTAGGGCTGGGAGATGAAAAACTGTTTTTT.

This rearrangement joins TRBV6-5 to TRBJ2-1, with 10 positions matching TRBD2. Germline CDR1 reads MNHEY; CDR2 reads SVGAGI. Germline trimming cut 0 bases from V and 10 bases from J; bases unmatched to any gene: 6. This CDR3 has 15 residues. The CDR3 protein is CASSYSTSGVGEQFF. As DNA, the CDR3 is TGTGCCAGCAGTTACTCAACTAGCGGGGTGGGGGAGCAGTTCTTC.

V gene TRBV5-4 combines with J gene TRBJ2-3; 7 nucleotides line up with TRBD2. J was trimmed by 2 bases and V by 2 bases; bases with no gene match: 8. Germline V gives CDR1 SGHNT, CDR2 YYREEE (reference sequence). This CDR3 comprises 16 residues. CDR3 amino acids: CASSFQLARFTDTQYF. CDR3 bases: TGTGCCAGCAGCTTCCAACTAGCGAGATTCACAGATACGCAGTATTTT. Full variable domain (missing parts from reference TRBV5-4 and TRBJ2-3): ETGVTQSPTHLIKTRGQQVTLRCSSQSGHNTVSWYQQALGQGPQFIFQYYREEENGRGNFPPRFSGLQFPNYSSELNVNALELDDSALYLCASSFQLARFTDTQYFGPGTRLTVL.

This clone came up once. The gene calls are TRBV18 and TRBJ2-3; weak D call: TRBD1 (6 bases). The CDR3 loop spans 15 amino acids. Germline V lookup: CDR1 KGHSH, CDR2 LQKENI. V was shortened by 3 bases and J by 2 bases, with 12 bases between the two germline ends. The CDR3 DNA reads TGTGCCAGCTCACCCAGGGGTAAGAACACAGATACGCAGTATTTT. Encoded protein: CASSPRGKNTDTQYF.

The V and J genes are TRBV7-2 and TRBJ1-4; TRBD1 aligns across 8 bases. The V segment lost 1 base and the J segment 8 bases; nucleotides outside the gene matches: 3. CDR3 length: 14 residues. From germline, CDR1 is SGHTA and CDR2 FQGNSA. The CDR3 DNA is TGTGCCAGCAGCTTAGGACAGGGGAGGGAAAAACTGTTTTTT. This gives the protein CASSLGQGREKLFF.

The J gene is TRBJ1-6, the V gene TRBV6-1; 8 nucleotides align to TRBD1. CDR3 length equals 16 residues. CDR1 and CDR2 (germline): MNHNS, SASEGT. The V and J ends lost 0 bases and 9 bases, in that order; junction bases with no gene match: 7. This CDR3 reads CASSEAIGQGSSPLHF. CDR3 nucleotide sequence: TGTGCCAGCAGTGAAGCCATCGGACAGGGCAGTTCACCCCTCCACTTT.

V and J are TRBV11-2 and TRBJ2-2, with 7 positions matching TRBD2. The CDR3 loop spans 13 amino acids. Germline-derived CDR1 and CDR2 are SGHAT and FQNNGV. V gave up 5 bases and J gave up 6 bases; unmatched junction bases: 3. CDR3 loop: CASSTRGAGELFF. The CDR3 DNA reads as TGTGCCAGCAGCACACGGGGGGCCGGGGAGCTGTTTTTT. Together with reference TRBV11-2 and TRBJ2-2, the CDR3 gives the full variable domain: EAGVAQSPRYKIIEKRQSVAFWCNPISGHATLYWYQQILGQGPKLLIQFQNNGVVDDSQLPKDRFSAERLKGVDSTLKIQPAKLEDSAVYLCASSTRGAGELFFGEGSRLTVL.

The rearrangement joins TRBV5-5 to TRBJ2-7; maybe TRBD2 (5 bases). This CDR3 comprises 12 residues. Trimming took off 1 base at V and 7 bases at J, with 9 bases between the two ends. Germline V CDR1 and CDR2: SGHKS, YYEKEE (reference sequence). CDR3 amino acids: CASSLRGWEQYF. CDR3 DNA sequence: TGTGCCAGCAGCTTGCGAGGGTGGGAGCAGTACTTC.

The genes are TRBV7-8 and TRBJ1-5; D gene unclear. The ends were cut back, 8 bases at V and 2 bases at J, with 16 bases in the middle. Germline V gives CDR1 SGHVS, CDR2 FQNEAQ. There are 15 residues in the CDR3. The CDR3 nucleotides are TGTGCCAGCCGTCTAGGTAGGGAGCGCAATCAGCCCCAGCATTTT. This encodes CASRLGRERNQPQHF.

Only one count was recorded for this clone. The gene calls are TRBV5-1 and TRBJ2-7; 10 nucleotides line up with TRBD2. Per germline, CDR1 SGHRS and CDR2 YFSETQ. V gave up 4 bases and J gave up 7 bases; unmatched junction bases: 5. This CDR3 has 13 amino acids. CDR3 sequence: CASSQGLAWEQYF. DNA of the CDR3: TGCGCCAGCAGCCAGGGACTAGCGTGGGAGCAGTACTTC. Looking up the rest from reference TRBV5-1 and TRBJ2-7 gives the full variable domain: KAGVTQTPRYLIKTRGQQVTLSCSPISGHRSVSWYQQTPGQGLQFLFEYFSETQRNKGNFPGRFSGRQFSNSRSEMNVSTLELGDSALYLCASSQGLAWEQYFGPGTRLTVT.

The gene calls are TRBV19 and TRBJ1-1; 9 nucleotides match TRBD1. This CDR3 spans 12 amino acids. Trimming took 2 bases from V and 11 from J; bases not matched to a gene: 3. The germline V gene encodes CDR1 LNHDA and CDR2 SQIVND (reference sequence). CDR3 coding DNA: TGTGCCAGTAGTATAAGGACAGGGGACGCTTTCTTT. This codes for CASSIRTGDAFF.